This TCR beta chain comes out of a study of T cells after yellow fever vaccination. CDR3 length: 18 amino acids. Germline CDR1 is SGHNT and CDR2 is YYREEE (reference sequence). Losses at the gene ends were 4 bases for V and 0 bases for J; bases not matched to a gene: 7. 5'RACE template switching produced TCR cDNA carrying a universal primer site and UMIs. Via MiXCR, TCRdb re-called the 5' RACE reads, giving one row per CDR3 protein. Among approximately 120,000 distinct CDR3 sequences, 6% to 8% were seen once, and the ten largest hold 2.5%. The V and J genes are TRBV5-4 and TRBJ2-4, with TRBD2 matching 13 bases. The sequence was collected from a man between 18 and 35 years old who received the YFV17D yellow fever vaccine. The sequences come from CD4+ T cells sorted from PBMCs, collected about 10 days after the first yellow fever vaccination. The CDR3 here is CASSTGLAGTLAKNIQYF. The CDR3 DNA reads TGTGCCAGCAGCACGGGACTAGCGGGGACGCTAGCCAAAAACATTCAGTACTTC.